The 23 T cell receptor beta chains below come from one sample, sequenced in a study of Tregs in tolerant kidney transplant recipients. Clones were read by immunoSEQ multiplex PCR, and TCRdb kept only the in-frame ones, dropping some. The listing records roughly 48,000 clones. Sequencing used CD4+ T cells from blood, obtained before the transplant. Source of these receptors: a human donor who received a combined kidney and bone marrow transplant.

Comments on this clone: The CDR3 goes on 3 residues after the read ends, and that part is filled in from the germline J gene. V usage is TRBV7-3 and J usage is TRBJ2-3; D remains unclear. V was pared by 5 bases and J by 3 bases, with 15 bases between. The CDR3 consists of 15 residues. Germline CDR1 is SGHTA and CDR2 is FQGTGA. The CDR3 here is CASSPEGPTTDTQYF. The DNA read from the CDR3 is TGTGCCAGCAGCCCGGAAGGGCCCACAACAGATACG.

Regarding this clone: The read is 3 residues too short to cover the CDR3 end, so that end is filled in from the germline J gene. The rearrangement uses TRBV3-1 (or the pseudogene TRBV3-2) and TRBJ2-3, with TRBD2 identical over 7 bases. Germline CDR1 is LGHDT and CDR2 is YNNKEL (reference sequence). The CDR3 is 14 amino acids. The V segment lost 5 bases and the J segment 2 bases; nucleotides outside the gene matches: 4. The CDR3 sequence is CASSWTSFTDTQYF. The CDR3 bases that were read are TGTGCCAGCAGCTGGACTAGTTTCACAGATACG.

With respect to this clone: The missing CDR3 end, 3 residues past where the read stops, is filled in from the germline J gene. This chain joins TRBV7-2 and TRBJ2-7; 10 nucleotides align to TRBD2. Germline assignment: CDR1 SGHTA and CDR2 FQGNSA. Unmatched junction bases numbered 3, after V lost 2 bases and J lost 2 bases. CDR3 length: 15 amino acids. This CDR3 reads CASSLTSGNTYEQYF. Partial CDR3 DNA: TGTGCCAGCAGCTTAACTAGCGGGAATACCTACGAG.

In the case of this clone: The read finishes 3 residues shy of the CDR3 end, and the germline J gene is used to complete it. The gene calls are TRBV19 and TRBJ2-6; possible D gene TRBD2, 6 bases. V lost 7 bases to trimming and J lost 0 bases, with 13 bases between them. CDR1 LNHDA and CDR2 SQIVND come from the germline V gene (reference sequence). The CDR3 runs to 16 residues. CDR3 loop: CASMAGLGSGANVLTF. The DNA read from the CDR3 is TGTGCCAGTATGGCGGGGCTCGGCTCTGGGGCCAACGTC. Together with reference TRBV19 and TRBJ2-6, the CDR3 gives the full variable domain: DGGITQSPKYLFRKEGQNVTLSCEQNLNHDAMYWYRQDPGQGLRLIYYSQIVNDFQKGDIAEGYSVSREKKESFPLTVTSAQKNPTAFYLCASMAGLGSGANVLTFGAGSRLTVL.

On this clone: The read gets to within 3 residues of the CDR3 end, and the germline J gene fills in the rest. The rearrangement links TRBV5-1 to TRBJ2-1; TRBD2 is a possible D gene (6 bases). V shed 4 bases and J shed 6 bases, with 14 bases lying between them. This CDR3 region has 14 residues. Germline V CDR1 and CDR2: SGHRS, YFSETQ. The CDR3 loop is CASSPPTSSNEQFF. The DNA read from the CDR3 is TGCGCCAGCAGCCCTCCGACTAGTAGCAATGAG. Variable domain in full (rest from reference TRBV5-1 and TRBJ2-1): KAGVTQTPRYLIKTRGQQVTLSCSPISGHRSVSWYQQTPGQGLQFLFEYFSETQRNKGNFPGRFSGRQFSNSRSEMNVSTLELGDSALYLCASSPPTSSNEQFFGPGTRLTVL.

Note on this clone: Read coverage stops 3 residues before the CDR3 terminus; the germline J gene supplies the remainder. This sequence joins TRBV7-6 and TRBJ2-2; 9 bases are a match to TRBD1. Germline-derived CDR1 and CDR2 are SGHVS and FNYEAQ. There are 15 residues in the CDR3. After removal of 5 bases from V and 4 bases from J, the junction contained 5 bases not matched to a gene. The covered CDR3 bases are TGTGCCAGCAGCACCCGGGACAGGGCCACCGGGGAG. Translation: CASSTRDRATGE. Given in full, the CDR3 is CASSTRDRATGELFF. Combining the CDR3 with reference TRBV7-6 and TRBJ2-2 gives the whole variable domain GAGVSQSPRYKVTKRGQDVALRCDPISGHVSLYWYRQALGQGPEFLTYFNYEAQQDKSGLPNDRFSAERPEGSISTLTIQRTEQRDSAMYRCASSTRDRATGELFFGEGSRLTVL.

Details on this clone: The DNA ends 3 residues before the CDR3 does, and the rest of the CDR3 is filled in from the germline J gene. The chain employs TRBV5-1 and TRBJ1-4; no clear D gene. Germline lookup yields CDR1 SGHRS and CDR2 YFSETQ. V lost 5 bases and J lost 4, with 12 bases in between. There are 14 residues in the CDR3. CDR3 sequence: CASRLNSGNEKLFF. Incomplete CDR3 DNA: TGCGCCAGCAGACTAAACAGCGGTAATGAAAAA.

Concerning this clone: The CDR3 end lies 3 residues beyond the end of the read and is filled in from the germline J gene. This chain joins TRBV5-1 and TRBJ2-7; 10 bases are shared with TRBD1. V was clipped by 4 bases and J by 2 bases; unmatched bases: 6. CDR1 and CDR2 from the germline V gene are SGHRS and YFSETQ. The CDR3 loop spans 15 amino acids. The part of the CDR3 DNA that was read is TGCGCCAGCAGCCCTCGGGGGACAGGGGCCTACGAG. It yields the protein CASSPRGTGAYE. Given in full, the CDR3 is CASSPRGTGAYEQYF.

As to this clone: The read terminates 3 residues before the CDR3 end, so the remaining end is supplied by the germline J gene. The chain uses TRBV19 and TRBJ1-1; D is unresolved. Per germline, CDR1 LNHDA and CDR2 SQIVND (reference sequence). The CDR3 extends over 16 amino acids. Trimming stripped 3 bases from V and 4 bases from J, with 18 bases between. CDR3 sequence reads: CASSIAQPRGSTEAFF. CDR3 DNA (partial): TGTGCCAGTAGTATTGCTCAACCGAGAGGGTCCACTGAA.

For this clone: The sequenced fragment ends 3 residues before the CDR3 boundary, so the rest is inferred from the germline J gene. This chain joins TRBV5-1 and TRBJ2-3; 9 bases agree with TRBD2. CDR1 and CDR2 from the germline V gene are SGHRS and YFSETQ. The length of the CDR3 is 16 residues. V lost 4 bases, J lost 2 bases, and 8 bases stayed unmatched. CDR3 loop: CASSLLLAGNTDTQYF. CDR3 DNA (partial): TGCGCCAGCAGCCTTTTGCTAGCGGGAAACACAGATACG.

As concerns this clone: The CDR3 goes on 3 residues after the read ends, and that part is filled in from the germline J gene. J is TRBJ2-3 and V is TRBV19; tentative D call: TRBD2 (5 bases). The CDR3 contains 13 residues. Germline-derived CDR1 and CDR2 are LNHDA and SQIVND (reference sequence). The V gene lost 6 bases and the J gene lost 2 bases, with 9 bases spanning the gap. The CDR3: CASRLAFTDTQYF. CDR3 bases read: TGTGCCAGTAGGCTAGCCTTCACAGATACG. The whole variable domain, remainder taken from reference TRBV19 and TRBJ2-3, is DGGITQSPKYLFRKEGQNVTLSCEQNLNHDAMYWYRQDPGQGLRLIYYSQIVNDFQKGDIAEGYSVSREKKESFPLTVTSAQKNPTAFYLCASRLAFTDTQYFGPGTRLTVL.

As for this clone: The CDR3 extends 3 residues past the end of the read, so its final part is completed from the germline J gene. The chain combines TRBV7-2 with TRBJ2-5; 8 bases fit TRBD1. This CDR3 has 15 residues. The trim removed 5 bases at V and 2 bases at J, leaving 7 bases unmatched. CDR1 and CDR2 from the germline V gene are SGHTA and FQGNSA. CDR3 DNA, as far as it was read: TGTGCCAGCAGCCCCGGGGACAGGCAACAAGAGACC. It is translated as CASSPGDRQQET. The full-length CDR3 reads as CASSPGDRQQETQYF.

Worth noting for this clone: The read ends 3 residues early relative to the CDR3; the germline J gene fills the gap. The chain joins TRBV19 to TRBJ2-5; TRBD1 matches 9 bases. CDR1 is LNHDA and CDR2 is SQIVND in the germline V gene (reference sequence). V was pared by 4 bases and J by 5 bases, with 5 bases of the junction left unmatched. The CDR3 runs 14 residues. Partial CDR3 DNA: TGTGCCAGTAGTACCACAGGGGGCGGGGAGACC. As protein: CASSTTGGGET. The whole CDR3 is CASSTTGGGETQYF.

With regard to this clone: The read halts 3 residues ahead of the CDR3 end, with the missing end drawn from the germline J gene. The chain combines TRBV6-1 with TRBJ2-4, with D possibly being TRBD2 (5 bases). Germline values: CDR1 MNHNS, CDR2 SASEGT. CDR3 size: 16 residues. The V end was cut by 2 bases, the J end by 4 bases, with 15 bases between. CDR3 loop: CASSEWAETIKNIQYF. The CDR3 bases that were read are TGTGCCAGCAGTGAATGGGCCGAGACTATTAAAAACATT.

Remarks on this clone: The CDR3 is cut off 3 residues early in the read; its end comes from the germline J gene. The chain recombines TRBV11-2 with TRBJ1-1; D is undetermined. The CDR3 is 11 amino acids. CDR1 SGHAT and CDR2 FQNNGV come from the germline V gene. V was trimmed by 5 bases and J by 6 bases, leaving 7 bases between them. Incomplete CDR3 DNA: TGTGCCAGCAGCATGGGCCCTGAA. This sequence encodes CASSMGPE. The whole CDR3 sequence reads CASSMGPEAFF.

The CDR3 loop reads CASSVQVQETQYF. The CDR3 bases that were read are TGTGCCAGTAGCGTACAGGTCCAAGAGACC. The chain has TRBV19 and TRBJ2-5; a weak D match, TRBD1 (5 bases). The read terminates 3 residues before the CDR3 end, so the remaining end is supplied by the germline J gene. The CDR3 has 13 residues. V lost 6 bases and J 1 base, leaving 9 bases between the germline ends. Germline CDR1 LNHDA, CDR2 SQIVND (reference sequence).

With respect to this clone: With the read ending 3 residues before the CDR3 end, the germline J gene is used to fill in that end. The V call is TRBV2, the J call TRBJ2-2; 8 nucleotides agree with TRBD2. The CDR3 length is 15 residues. V lost 8 bases, J lost 7 bases, and 12 bases stayed unmatched. In germline, CDR1 is SNHLY, CDR2 FYNNEI. The part of the CDR3 DNA that was read is TGTGCCAGCTCTTTAGGGACTAGATATATCGGGGAG. Translated, it gives CASSLGTRYIGE. The full-length CDR3 reads as CASSLGTRYIGELFF.

As to this clone: The DNA ends 3 residues before the CDR3 does, and the rest of the CDR3 is filled in from the germline J gene. The chain uses TRBV7-3 and TRBJ2-1, with D hard to call. Germline-derived CDR1 and CDR2 are SGHTA and FQGTGA. V was cut by 3 bases and J by 9 bases, with 15 bases left in between. The CDR3 has 14 residues. The CDR3 spells CASSLLSANGEQFF. The covered CDR3 bases are TGTGCCAGCAGCTTGTTAAGCGCCAACGGTGAG.

Remarks on this clone: The read terminates 3 residues before the CDR3 end, so the remaining end is supplied by the germline J gene. This chain joins TRBV6-1 and TRBJ1-3, with TRBD1 as a possible D gene (6 bases). The CDR3 spans 14 residues. V was clipped by 4 bases and J by 4 bases, with 11 bases between them. Germline CDR1 is MNHNS and CDR2 is SASEGT. Partial CDR3 DNA: TGTGCCAGCAGTGGACGACAGGAGGGAAACACC. It codes for CASSGRQEGNT. The entire CDR3 protein reads CASSGRQEGNTIYF.

For this clone: The CDR3 end is not reached by the read, which stops 3 residues before it; the germline J gene fills it in. V gene TRBV24-1 combines with J gene TRBJ2-1, with D maybe TRBD2 (6 bases). Deletions cut 1 base from V and 1 base from J, with 10 bases between. This CDR3 comprises 16 residues. Germline assignment: CDR1 KGHDR and CDR2 SFDVKD. CDR3 bases read: TGTGCCACCAGTGATTTAACAGCGGGTTCCTACAATGAG. Translated, it gives CATSDLTAGSYNE. The CDR3, in full, reads CATSDLTAGSYNEQFF.

Note on this clone: With the read ending 3 residues before the CDR3 end, the germline J gene is used to fill in that end. This chain connects TRBV18 to TRBJ2-7, with D possibly TRBD1 on 6 matching bases. The CDR3 has 14 residues. Trimming removed 4 bases from V and 3 bases from J, with 13 bases in between. Germline lookup yields CDR1 KGHSH and CDR2 LQKENI. The CDR3 reads CASSQLRQDYEQYF. The DNA read from the CDR3 is TGTGCCAGCTCACAATTACGACAGGACTACGAG.

In regard to this clone: The CDR3 end falls 3 residues outside the read, so it is completed with the germline J gene. The chain carries TRBV19 and TRBJ2-7, with D maybe TRBD1 (5 bases). Trimming stripped 0 bases from V and 1 base from J, with 10 bases between. The CDR3 sequence is 15 residues long. CDR1 is LNHDA, CDR2 SQIVND, per germline (reference sequence). CDR3 sequence: CASSIEGAPSYEQYF. The covered CDR3 bases are TGTGCCAGTAGTATAGAAGGGGCCCCATCCTACGAG. Based on the CDR3 plus reference TRBV19 and TRBJ2-7, the full variable domain is DGGITQSPKYLFRKEGQNVTLSCEQNLNHDAMYWYRQDPGQGLRLIYYSQIVNDFQKGDIAEGYSVSREKKESFPLTVTSAQKNPTAFYLCASSIEGAPSYEQYFGPGTRLTVT.

For this clone: The CDR3 extends 3 residues past the end of the read, so its final part is completed from the germline J gene. The chain joins TRBV29-1 to TRBJ1-4; D might be TRBD1 (6 bases). Trimming stripped 5 bases from V and 8 bases from J, with 12 bases between. There are 12 residues in the CDR3. CDR1 and CDR2 (germline): SQVTM, ANQGSEA. CDR3 sequence: CSVQIGTEKLFF. The sequenced CDR3 bases are TGCAGCGTTCAAATCGGGACAGAAAAA.